This TCR beta chain was retrieved from a study of T cell repertoires in cytomegalovirus infection. About the research overall: Public TCR beta signatures indicated both CMV infection and matching HLA type.

CDR3 length: 14 residues. Germline V lookup: CDR1 SEHNR, CDR2 FQNEAQ (reference sequence). Trimming removed 0 bases from V and 7 bases from J, with 10 bases in between. Study-level results: Carriage of CMV together with the relevant HLA was identifiable through cumulative public TCR beta family frequency.

Regarding this clonotype: Its antigen is unknown.

From the reads, TCRdb called clonotypes with MiXCR, one entry per CDR3 protein. This table has about half a million distinct CDR3 sequences, around 30% appearing once. This clonotype was sampled from a human donor in good health (CMV status not recorded). Some clones in this sample may be carry-over from other donors' samples. The chain is built from TRBV7-9 and TRBJ1-3, with a tentative D call TRBD1 (5 bases). This sample comprised cultured PBMCs, obtained from culture after CMV antigen stimulation. CDR3 in amino acids: CASSLAGGINTIYF. The CDR3 coding sequence is TGTGCCAGCAGCTTAGCGGGGGGTATCAACACCATATATTTT. Looking up the rest from reference TRBV7-9 and TRBJ1-3 gives the full variable domain: DTGVSQNPRHKITKRGQNVTFRCDPISEHNRLYWYRQTLGQGPEFLTYFQNEAQLEKSRLLSDRFSAERPKGSFSTLEIQRTEQGDSAMYLCASSLAGGINTIYFGEGSWLTVV.